The 14 T cell receptor beta chains presented below share a single source sample, sequenced in a study of shared clonotypes between healthy human individuals. Sequencing used immunoSEQ multiplex PCR; TCRdb keeps in-frame clones, though not all of them. Counted here are over a million clones, under 80% occurring once; the ten biggest clones make up roughly 1.4%. The sequenced sample was memory CD4+ T cells sorted from blood. Subset: CD45RA-negative fraction. The receptor source for this set is a man in his late teens or twenties in good health.

The chain combines TRBV19 with TRBJ2-7, with D unresolved. Germline lookup yields CDR1 LNHDA and CDR2 SQIVND (reference sequence). V lost 6 bases and J lost 1, with 16 bases in between. The CDR3 spans 15 residues. In nucleotides, the CDR3 is TGTGCCAGTAGCAGCGCTTGGGCAGCTTCCTACGAGCAGTACTTC. It translates to CASSSAWAASYEQYF.

The chain links TRBV10-3 to TRBJ2-2; D tentatively fits TRBD1 or TRBD2 (6 bases each). Germline V CDR1 and CDR2: ENHRY, SYGVKD. The CDR3 extends over 16 amino acids. With 2 bases removed from V and 6 bases from J, the gap between germline ends came to 16 bases. The CDR3 sequence is CAISEGGQRVAGELFF. Written as DNA, the CDR3 is TGTGCCATCAGTGAGGGCGGACAGCGGGTGGCCGGGGAGCTGTTTTTT.

In its sample, this clone was seen a few times. This rearrangement joins TRBV6-1 to TRBJ1-5; 8 bases fit TRBD1. Germline V gene lookup returns CDR1 MNHNS and CDR2 SASEGT. J was trimmed by 3 bases and V by 6 bases; bases with no gene match: 7. This CDR3 region has 15 residues. The CDR3 coding sequence is TGTGCCAGCAGGAATTCGGGACAGGTCAATCAGCCCCAGCATTTT. Translation: CASRNSGQVNQPQHF.

Notes on this clone: Other nucleotide sequences in the sample specify the same CDR3. This rearrangement joins TRBV9 to TRBJ2-3, with TRBD2 identical over 8 bases. Trimming removed 0 bases from V and 2 bases from J; junction bases left unmatched: 5. This CDR3 contains 16 residues. Germline V gene data show CDR1 as SGDLS and CDR2 as YYNGEE. DNA of the CDR3: TGTGCCAGCAGCGTAGATCCTAGCGGGTACACAGATACGCAGTATTTT. Amino acids: CASSVDPSGYTDTQYF.

The chain recombines TRBV5-1 with TRBJ1-1; TRBD1 matches at 8 bases. V was clipped by 4 bases and J by 5 bases; unmatched bases: 10. In germline, CDR1 is SGHRS, CDR2 YFSETQ. This CDR3 spans 15 amino acids. The CDR3 DNA follows: TGCGCCAGCAGCCTGAATACAGGGGGGTTGACTGAAGCTTTCTTT. This encodes CASSLNTGGLTEAFF.

This chain links TRBV19 with TRBJ2-1; 7 positions match TRBD2. V was clipped by 5 bases and J by 7 bases; unmatched bases: 14. The length of the CDR3 is 16 residues. Germline loops: CDR1 LNHDA, CDR2 SQIVND (reference sequence). The CDR3 region has the DNA TGTGCCAGTAGTGCTCCCCGACTAGCAGGGTTTAATGAGCAGTTCTTC. Translated: CASSAPRLAGFNEQFF.

The V call is TRBV5-1, the J call TRBJ2-6; D is unresolved. The germline V gene has CDR1 SGHRS and CDR2 YFSETQ. Trimming removed 0 bases from V and 0 bases from J, with 4 bases in between. The CDR3 sequence is 15 residues long. The CDR3 sequence: CASSLGTSGANVLTF. CDR3 coding DNA: TGCGCCAGCAGCTTGGGGACCTCTGGGGCCAACGTCCTGACTTTC.

V gene TRBV4-1 combines with J gene TRBJ1-3, with TRBD1 identical over 8 bases. With 0 bases clipped from V and 4 bases from J, the junction kept 2 bases outside the gene matches. CDR1 MGHRA and CDR2 YSYEKL come from the germline V gene. The CDR3 is 15 amino acids. CDR3 nucleotide sequence: TGCGCCAGCAGCCAAGAAGGGGACAGGGGAAACACCATATATTTT. Its translation is CASSQEGDRGNTIYF.

V usage is TRBV11-2 and J usage is TRBJ1-6, with a weak D call TRBD1 (5 bases). Germline CDR1 reads SGHAT; CDR2 reads FQNNGV. Trimming left V 3 bases short and J 6 bases short, with 9 bases between. There are 14 residues in the CDR3. DNA of the CDR3: TGTGCCAGCAGCTTGTCGCAGGGTAATTCACCCCTCCACTTT. This encodes CASSLSQGNSPLHF.

This clone appeared once. The CDR3: CASSPGTPNEQYF. CDR3 sequence (DNA): TGTGCCAGCAGCCCCGGGACACCAAACGAGCAGTACTTC. This chain connects TRBV9 to TRBJ2-7; TRBD1 is a possible D gene (6 bases). The CDR3 is 13 residues long. The V gene lost 4 bases and the J gene lost 5 bases, with 13 bases spanning the gap. Germline-derived CDR1 and CDR2 are SGDLS and YYNGEE.

The chain has TRBV10-3 and TRBJ2-7, with TRBD1 as a possible D gene (6 bases). Trimming cost V 2 bases and J 0 bases, with 11 bases left between them. The germline V gene has CDR1 ENHRY and CDR2 SYGVKD. The CDR3 extends over 15 amino acids. Written as DNA, the CDR3 is TGTGCCATCAGTGAGACTACACAGGGCTCCTACGAGCAGTACTTC. Its translation is CAISETTQGSYEQYF.

This sequence joins TRBV19 and TRBJ1-1; D unresolved. Germline V CDR1 and CDR2: LNHDA, SQIVND (reference sequence). Deletions cut 3 bases from V and 0 bases from J, with 11 bases between. CDR3 length: 15 residues. CDR3 protein: CASSIGEPMNTEAFF. CDR3 bases: TGTGCCAGTAGTATTGGTGAGCCCATGAACACTGAAGCTTTCTTT.

The chain is built from TRBV5-1 and TRBJ2-3; 7 bases align to TRBD2. V gave up 4 bases and J gave up 3 bases; unmatched junction bases: 11. CDR3 length: 16 residues. CDR1 is SGHRS, CDR2 YFSETQ, per germline. The CDR3 protein is CASSLQGAGVTDTQYF. The CDR3 nucleotides read TGCGCCAGCAGCCTACAAGGGGCGGGAGTAACAGATACGCAGTATTTT.

The chain joins TRBV5-1 to TRBJ2-5; 14 nucleotides align to TRBD2. CDR3 length equals 17 residues. Germline V gene lookup returns CDR1 SGHRS and CDR2 YFSETQ. With 5 bases clipped from V and 1 base from J, the junction kept 7 bases outside the gene matches. In DNA form, the CDR3 reads TGCGCCAGCAGGCAGACTAGCGGGGGGGCCCGCCAAGAGACCCAGTACTTC. Amino acid sequence: CASRQTSGGARQETQYF.